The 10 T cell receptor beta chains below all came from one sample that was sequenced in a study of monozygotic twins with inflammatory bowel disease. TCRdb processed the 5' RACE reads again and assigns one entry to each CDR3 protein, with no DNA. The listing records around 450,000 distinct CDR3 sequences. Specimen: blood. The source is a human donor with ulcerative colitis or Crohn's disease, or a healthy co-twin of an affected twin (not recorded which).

The CDR3 sequence: CASSPSADNNEQFF. This rearrangement joins TRBV5-4 to TRBJ2-1; TCRdb lists TRBD2, though no DNA is available to test this call. Germline CDR1 reads SGHNT; CDR2 reads YYREEE (reference sequence). The CDR3 spans 14 residues.

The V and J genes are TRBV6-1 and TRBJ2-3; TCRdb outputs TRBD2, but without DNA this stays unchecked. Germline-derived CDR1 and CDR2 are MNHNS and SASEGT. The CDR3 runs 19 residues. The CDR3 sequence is CASSTTLPHRSSRTDTQYF.

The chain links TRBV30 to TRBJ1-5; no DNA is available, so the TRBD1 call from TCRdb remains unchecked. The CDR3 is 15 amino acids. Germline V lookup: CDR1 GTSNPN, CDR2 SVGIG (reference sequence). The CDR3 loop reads CAWSGRGTGNQPQHF.

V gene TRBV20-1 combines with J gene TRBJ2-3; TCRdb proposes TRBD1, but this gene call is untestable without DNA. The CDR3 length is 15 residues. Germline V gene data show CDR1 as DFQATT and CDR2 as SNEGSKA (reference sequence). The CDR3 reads CSADPLLVGTDTQYF.

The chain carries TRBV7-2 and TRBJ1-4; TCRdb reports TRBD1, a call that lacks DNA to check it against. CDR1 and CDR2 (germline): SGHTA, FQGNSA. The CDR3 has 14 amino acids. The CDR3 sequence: CASSSNRGKEKLFF.

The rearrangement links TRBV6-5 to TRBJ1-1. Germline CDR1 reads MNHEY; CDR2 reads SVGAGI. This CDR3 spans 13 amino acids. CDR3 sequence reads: CASSWNPQAEAFF.

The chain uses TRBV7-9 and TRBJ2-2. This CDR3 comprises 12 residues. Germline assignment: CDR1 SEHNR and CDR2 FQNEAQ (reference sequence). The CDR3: CATTTPTGELFF. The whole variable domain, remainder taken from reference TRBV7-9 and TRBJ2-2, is DTGVSQNPRHKITKRGQNVTFRCDPISEHNRLYWYRQTLGQGPEFLTYFQNEAQLEKSRLLSDRFSAERPKGSFSTLEIQRTEQGDSAMYLCATTTPTGELFFGEGSRLTVL.

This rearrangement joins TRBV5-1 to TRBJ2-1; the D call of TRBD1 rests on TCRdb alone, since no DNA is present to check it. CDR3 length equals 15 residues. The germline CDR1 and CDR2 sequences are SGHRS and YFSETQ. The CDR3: CASSLDSKGGDEQFF.

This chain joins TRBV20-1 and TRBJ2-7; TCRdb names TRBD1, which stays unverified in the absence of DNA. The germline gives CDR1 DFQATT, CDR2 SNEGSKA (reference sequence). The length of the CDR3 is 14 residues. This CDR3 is CSAYLGGSSYEQYF.

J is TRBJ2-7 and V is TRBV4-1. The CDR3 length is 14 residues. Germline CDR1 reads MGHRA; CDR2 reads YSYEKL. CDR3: CASSQVGQSYEQYF.